The clone carrying this T cell receptor beta chain showed up many times. The record originates from a study of blood T cell repertoires in COVID-19. Study details: Donors in the United States, Italy and Spain gave samples during acute or convalescent COVID-19. T cells, B-cell-depleted T cells, or PBMCs supplied cDNA or gDNA.

Authors' processing steps: Researchers report that nucleated cell counts were estimated from reference gene primer amplification. The protocol was immunoSEQ multiplex PCR, while the TCRdb copy is restricted to in-frame clones and leaves out a portion. Clone size and V and J calls were adopted from that table, with D and trimming inferred from the DNA. Of 100,000 to 110,000 clones listed, 80% are singletons. Germline-derived CDR1 and CDR2 are MDHEN and SYDVKM. V lost 0 bases, J lost 0 bases, and 9 bases stayed unmatched. CDR3 length: 18 amino acids. This TCR derives from a man aged 70-80 years with active or convalescent COVID-19. The specimen sequenced was peripheral blood. The rearrangement joins TRBV28 to TRBJ1-2; the match to TRBD1 covers 8 bases. This chain's CDR3 is CASSLWGTRTGPNYGYTF. In DNA, the CDR3 is TGTGCCAGCAGTTTATGGGGTACACGGACAGGGCCTAACTATGGCTACACCTTC.